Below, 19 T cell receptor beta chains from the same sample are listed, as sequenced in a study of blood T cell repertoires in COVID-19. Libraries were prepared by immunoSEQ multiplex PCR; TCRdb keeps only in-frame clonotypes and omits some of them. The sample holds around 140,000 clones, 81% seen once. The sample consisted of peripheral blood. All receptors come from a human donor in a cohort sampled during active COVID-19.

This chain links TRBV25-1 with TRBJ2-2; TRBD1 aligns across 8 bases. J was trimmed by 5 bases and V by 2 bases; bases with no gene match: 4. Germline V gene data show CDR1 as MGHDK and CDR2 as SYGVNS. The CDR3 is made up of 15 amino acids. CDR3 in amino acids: CASSEGQGTTGELFF. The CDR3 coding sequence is TGTGCCAGCAGTGAAGGACAGGGTACTACCGGGGAGCTGTTTTTT.

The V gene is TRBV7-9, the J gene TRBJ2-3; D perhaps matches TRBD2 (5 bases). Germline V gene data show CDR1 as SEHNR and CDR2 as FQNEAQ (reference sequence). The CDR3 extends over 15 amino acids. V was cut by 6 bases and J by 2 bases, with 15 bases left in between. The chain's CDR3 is CASSEGDLITDTQYF. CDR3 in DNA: TGTGCCAGCAGTGAGGGAGACCTAATCACAGATACGCAGTATTTT. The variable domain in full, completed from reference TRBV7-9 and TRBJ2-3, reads DTGVSQNPRHKITKRGQNVTFRCDPISEHNRLYWYRQTLGQGPEFLTYFQNEAQLEKSRLLSDRFSAERPKGSFSTLEIQRTEQGDSAMYLCASSEGDLITDTQYFGPGTRLTVL.

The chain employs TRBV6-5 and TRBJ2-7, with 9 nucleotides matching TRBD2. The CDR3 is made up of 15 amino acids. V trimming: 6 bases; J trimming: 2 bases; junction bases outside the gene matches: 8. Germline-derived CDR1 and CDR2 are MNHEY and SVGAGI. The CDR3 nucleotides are TGTGCCAGCAGACCCCGACTAGCGGTAACCTACGAGCAGTACTTC. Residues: CASRPRLAVTYEQYF.

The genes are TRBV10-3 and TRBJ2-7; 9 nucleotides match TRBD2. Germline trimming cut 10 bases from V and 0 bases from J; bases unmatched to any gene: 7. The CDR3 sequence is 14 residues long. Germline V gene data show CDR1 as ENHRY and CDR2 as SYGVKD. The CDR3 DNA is TGTGCCACCCGGACTAGCGCCAGCTCCTACGAGCAGTACTTC. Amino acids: CATRTSASSYEQYF.

In DNA form, the CDR3 reads TGTGCCAGCAGCCCCTTCTACTCTGGAAACACCATATATTTT. It is translated as CASSPFYSGNTIYF. The rearrangement joins TRBV6-5 to TRBJ1-3, with D unclear. Trimming removed 6 bases at V and 0 bases at J, with 9 bases between. Per the germline V gene, CDR1 is MNHEY and CDR2 is SVGAGI. The CDR3 length is 14 residues.

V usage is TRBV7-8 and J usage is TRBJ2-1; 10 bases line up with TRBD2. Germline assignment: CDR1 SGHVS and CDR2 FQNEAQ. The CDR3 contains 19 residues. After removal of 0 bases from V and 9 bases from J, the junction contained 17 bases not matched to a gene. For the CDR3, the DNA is TGTGCCAGCAGCTTAGCGGTAAGAGCGGGAGGGCCCCCGCTATCTGAGCAGTTCTTC. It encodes CASSLAVRAGGPPLSEQFF.

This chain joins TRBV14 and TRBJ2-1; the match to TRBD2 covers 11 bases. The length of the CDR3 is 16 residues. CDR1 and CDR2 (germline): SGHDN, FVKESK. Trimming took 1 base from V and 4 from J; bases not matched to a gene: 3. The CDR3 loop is CASSQVGTSGYNEQFF. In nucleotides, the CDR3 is TGTGCCAGCAGCCAAGTCGGGACTAGCGGATACAATGAGCAGTTCTTC.

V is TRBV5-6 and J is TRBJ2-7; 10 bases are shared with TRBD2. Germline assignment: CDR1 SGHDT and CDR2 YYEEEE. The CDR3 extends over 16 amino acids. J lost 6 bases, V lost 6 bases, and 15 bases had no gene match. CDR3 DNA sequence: TGTGCCAGCACCCTGGATCCAGCGGGAGGGCCCGGCGAGCAGTACTTC. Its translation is CASTLDPAGGPGEQYF. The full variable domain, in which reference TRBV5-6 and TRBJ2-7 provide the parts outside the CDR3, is DAGVTQSPTHLIKTRGQQVTLRCSPKSGHDTVSWYQQALGQGPQFIFQYYEEEERQRGNFPDRFSGHQFPNYSSELNVNALLLGDSALYLCASTLDPAGGPGEQYFGPGTRLTVT.

This CDR3 is CASKNGQGAGELFF. CDR3 DNA sequence: TGTGCCAGTAAAAACGGACAGGGTGCCGGGGAGCTGTTTTTT. This sequence joins TRBV19 and TRBJ2-2; TRBD1 matches 8 bases. Germline CDR1 is LNHDA and CDR2 is SQIVND (reference sequence). This CDR3 is built from 14 residues. Losses at the gene ends were 7 bases for V and 6 bases for J; bases not matched to a gene: 7.

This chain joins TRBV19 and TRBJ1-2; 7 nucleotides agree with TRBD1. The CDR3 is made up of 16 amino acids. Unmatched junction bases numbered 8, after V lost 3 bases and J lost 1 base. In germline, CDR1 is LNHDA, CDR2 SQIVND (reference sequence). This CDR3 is CASSIPPGGLNYGYTF. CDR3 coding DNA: TGTGCCAGTAGTATCCCCCCAGGGGGGCTTAACTATGGCTACACCTTC.

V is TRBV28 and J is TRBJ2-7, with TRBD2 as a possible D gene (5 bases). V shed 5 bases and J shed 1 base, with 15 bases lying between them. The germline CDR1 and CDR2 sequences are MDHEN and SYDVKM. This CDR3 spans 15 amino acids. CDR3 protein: CASSPGWAPSYEQYF. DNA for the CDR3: TGTGCCAGCAGTCCGGGGTGGGCACCTTCCTACGAGCAGTACTTC. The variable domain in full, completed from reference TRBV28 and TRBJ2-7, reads DVKVTQSSRYLVKRTGEKVFLECVQDMDHENMFWYRQDPGLGLRLIYFSYDVKMKEKGDIPEGYSVSREKKERFSLILESASTNQTSMYLCASSPGWAPSYEQYFGPGTRLTVT.

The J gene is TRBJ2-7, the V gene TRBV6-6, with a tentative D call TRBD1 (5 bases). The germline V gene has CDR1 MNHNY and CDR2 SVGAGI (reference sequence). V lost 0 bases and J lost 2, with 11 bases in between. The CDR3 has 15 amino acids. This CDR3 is CASSYSMDTTYEQYF. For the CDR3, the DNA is TGTGCCAGCAGTTACTCGATGGACACCACCTACGAGCAGTACTTC.

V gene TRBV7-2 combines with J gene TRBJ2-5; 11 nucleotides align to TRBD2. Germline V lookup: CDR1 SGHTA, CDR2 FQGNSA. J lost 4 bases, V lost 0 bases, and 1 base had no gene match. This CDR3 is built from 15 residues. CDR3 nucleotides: TGTGCCAGCAGCTTAGCTCTAGCGGGAGGAGAGACCCAGTACTTC. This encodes CASSLALAGGETQYF.

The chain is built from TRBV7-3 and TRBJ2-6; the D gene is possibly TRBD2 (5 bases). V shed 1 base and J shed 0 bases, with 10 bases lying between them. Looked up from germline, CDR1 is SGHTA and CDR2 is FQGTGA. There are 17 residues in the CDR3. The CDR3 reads CASSLRGQSSGANVLTF. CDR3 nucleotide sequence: TGTGCCAGCAGCTTAAGAGGGCAGAGCTCTGGGGCCAACGTCCTGACTTTC. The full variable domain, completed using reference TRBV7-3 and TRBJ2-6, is GAGVSQTPSNKVTEKGKYVELRCDPISGHTALYWYRQSLGQGPEFLIYFQGTGAADDSGLPNDRFFAVRPEGSVSTLKIQRTERGDSAVYLCASSLRGQSSGANVLTFGAGSRLTVL.

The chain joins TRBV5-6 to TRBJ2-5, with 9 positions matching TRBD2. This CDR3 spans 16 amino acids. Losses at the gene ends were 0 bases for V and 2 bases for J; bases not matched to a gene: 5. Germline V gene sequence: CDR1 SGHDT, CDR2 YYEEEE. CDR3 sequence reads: CASSLGLAVSQETQYF. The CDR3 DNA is TGTGCCAGCAGCTTGGGACTAGCGGTATCTCAAGAGACCCAGTACTTC.

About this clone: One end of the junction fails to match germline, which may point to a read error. CDR3 sequence reads: CASSLFYEDRIF. DNA for the CDR3: TGTGCCAGCAGTTTATTTTATGAGGATCGGATCTTC. The chain links TRBV28 to TRBJ2-1, with unresolved D. The CDR3 consists of 12 residues. Germline assignment: CDR1 MDHEN and CDR2 SYDVKM.

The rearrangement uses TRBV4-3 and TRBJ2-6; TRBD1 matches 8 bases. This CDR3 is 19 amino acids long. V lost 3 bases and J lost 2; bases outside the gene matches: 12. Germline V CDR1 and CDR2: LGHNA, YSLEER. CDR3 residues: CASSHGFGQGGAGANVLTF. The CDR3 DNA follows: TGCGCCAGCAGCCACGGTTTCGGACAGGGTGGGGCTGGGGCCAACGTCCTGACTTTC.

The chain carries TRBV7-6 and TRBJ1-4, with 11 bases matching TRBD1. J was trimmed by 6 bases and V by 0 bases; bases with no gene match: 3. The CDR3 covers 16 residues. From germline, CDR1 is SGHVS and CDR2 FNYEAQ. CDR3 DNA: TGTGCCAGCAGCTTAGCAGGACAGGGGGCGCATGAAAAACTGTTTTTT. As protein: CASSLAGQGAHEKLFF. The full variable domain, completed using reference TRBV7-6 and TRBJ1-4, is GAGVSQSPRYKVTKRGQDVALRCDPISGHVSLYWYRQALGQGPEFLTYFNYEAQQDKSGLPNDRFSAERPEGSISTLTIQRTEQRDSAMYRCASSLAGQGAHEKLFFGSGTQLSVL.

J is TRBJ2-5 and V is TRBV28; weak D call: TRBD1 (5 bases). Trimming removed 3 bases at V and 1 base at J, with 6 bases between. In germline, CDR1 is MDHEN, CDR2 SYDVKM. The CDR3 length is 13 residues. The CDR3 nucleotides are TGTGCCAGCAGTTTTGGGGCCCAAGAGACCCAGTACTTC. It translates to CASSFGAQETQYF.